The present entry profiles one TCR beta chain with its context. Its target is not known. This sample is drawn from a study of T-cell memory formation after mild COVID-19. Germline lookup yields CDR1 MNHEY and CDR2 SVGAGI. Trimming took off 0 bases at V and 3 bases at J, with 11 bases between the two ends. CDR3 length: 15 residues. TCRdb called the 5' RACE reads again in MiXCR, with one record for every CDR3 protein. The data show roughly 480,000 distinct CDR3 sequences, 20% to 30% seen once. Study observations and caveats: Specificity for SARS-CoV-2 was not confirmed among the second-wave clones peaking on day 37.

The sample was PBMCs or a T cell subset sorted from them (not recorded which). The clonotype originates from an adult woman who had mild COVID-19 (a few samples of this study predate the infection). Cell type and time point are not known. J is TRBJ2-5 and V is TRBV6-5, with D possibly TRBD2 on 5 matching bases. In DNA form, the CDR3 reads TGTGCCAGCAGTTACTCATCGGGGTTGGAAGAGACCCAGTACTTC. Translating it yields CASSYSSGLEETQYF.